This TCR beta chain was obtained from a study of CD8+CD57+ T cells in acquired aplastic anemia. Profiling of TCR beta VDJ combinations and CDR3 sequences used genomic DNA as template. TCRdb recomputed calls from the reads with MiXCR, one row per CDR3 protein. There are 150,000 to 200,000 distinct CDR3 sequences in the sample; 40% to 50% occur only once, and roughly 3% lies in the top ten. The study's findings and limits: Overlap between patients and controls comprised roughly 30 CD8+ CDR3 sequences.

Looked up from germline, CDR1 is WSHSY and CDR2 is SAAADI. Between the trimmed V and J ends, which lost 2 bases and 8 bases, there was a span of 4 bases. There are 12 residues in the CDR3. In this sample, this clonotype turned up a few times. Its matching antigen is unknown. Sequencing was performed on sorted CD4+, CD8+, or CD8+CD57+ T cells (not recorded which) from PBMCs. The chain carries TRBV10-2 and TRBJ1-6; D is uncertain. This clonotype originated in a human donor in good health. CDR3 DNA sequence: TGCGCCAGCAGTGAGCGGGATTCACCCCTCCACTTT. This codes for CASSERDSPLHF.